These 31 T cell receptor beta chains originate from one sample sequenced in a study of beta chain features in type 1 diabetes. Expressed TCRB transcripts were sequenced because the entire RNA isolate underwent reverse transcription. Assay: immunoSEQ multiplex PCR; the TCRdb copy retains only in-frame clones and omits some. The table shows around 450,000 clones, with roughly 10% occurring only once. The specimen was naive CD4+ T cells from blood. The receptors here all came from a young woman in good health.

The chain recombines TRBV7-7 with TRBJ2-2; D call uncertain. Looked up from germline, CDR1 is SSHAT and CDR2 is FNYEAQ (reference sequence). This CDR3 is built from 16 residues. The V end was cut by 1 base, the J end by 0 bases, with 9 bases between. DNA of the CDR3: TGTGCCAGCAGCTTAGTGGGGAACTCGAACACCGGGGAGCTGTTTTTT. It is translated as CASSLVGNSNTGELFF.

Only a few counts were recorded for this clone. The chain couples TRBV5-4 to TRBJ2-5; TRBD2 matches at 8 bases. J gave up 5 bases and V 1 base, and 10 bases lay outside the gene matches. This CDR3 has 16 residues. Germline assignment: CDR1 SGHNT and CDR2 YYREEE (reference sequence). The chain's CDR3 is CASSLLVGGARETQYF. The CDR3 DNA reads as TGTGCCAGCAGCTTGCTGGTCGGGGGGGCCAGGGAGACCCAGTACTTC.

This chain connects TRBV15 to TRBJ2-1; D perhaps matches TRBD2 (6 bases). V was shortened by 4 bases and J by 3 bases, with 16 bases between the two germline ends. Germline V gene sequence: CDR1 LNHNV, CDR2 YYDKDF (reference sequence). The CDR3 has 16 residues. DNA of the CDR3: TGTGCCACCAGCAAAGGAGGGGCTAGCTTCTACAATGAGCAGTTCTTC. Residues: CATSKGGASFYNEQFF.

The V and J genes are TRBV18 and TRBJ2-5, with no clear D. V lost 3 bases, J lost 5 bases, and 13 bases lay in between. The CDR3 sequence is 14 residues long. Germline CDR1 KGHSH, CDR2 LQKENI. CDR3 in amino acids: CASSPQDLRETQYF. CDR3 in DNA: TGTGCCAGCTCACCTCAAGACCTTAGGGAGACCCAGTACTTC.

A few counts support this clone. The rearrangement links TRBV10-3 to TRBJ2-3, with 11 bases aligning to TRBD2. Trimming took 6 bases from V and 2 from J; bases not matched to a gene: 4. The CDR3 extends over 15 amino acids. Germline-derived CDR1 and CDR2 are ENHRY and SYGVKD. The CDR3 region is CAIRGLAAPTDTQYF. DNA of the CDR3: TGTGCCATCAGGGGACTAGCGGCACCCACAGATACGCAGTATTTT.

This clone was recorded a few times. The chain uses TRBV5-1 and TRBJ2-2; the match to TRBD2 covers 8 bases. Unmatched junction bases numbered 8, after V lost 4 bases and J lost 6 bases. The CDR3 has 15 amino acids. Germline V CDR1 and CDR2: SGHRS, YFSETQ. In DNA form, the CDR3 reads TGCGCCAGCAGCGATAAGACTAGCGTCTCCGGGGAGCTGTTTTTT. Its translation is CASSDKTSVSGELFF.

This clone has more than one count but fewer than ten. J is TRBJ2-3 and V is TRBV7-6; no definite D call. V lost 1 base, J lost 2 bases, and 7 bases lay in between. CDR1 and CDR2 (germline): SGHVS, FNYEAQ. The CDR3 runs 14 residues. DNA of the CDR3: TGTGCCAGCAGCTTAGACGCCAACACAGATACGCAGTATTTT. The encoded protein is CASSLDANTDTQYF.

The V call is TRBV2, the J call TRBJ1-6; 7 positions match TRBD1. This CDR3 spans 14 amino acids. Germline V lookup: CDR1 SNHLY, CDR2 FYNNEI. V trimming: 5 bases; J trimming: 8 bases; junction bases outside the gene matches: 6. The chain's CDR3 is CASSLQGSDSPLHF. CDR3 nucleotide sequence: TGTGCCAGCAGTTTACAGGGGTCCGATTCACCCCTCCACTTT.

In DNA, the CDR3 is TGTGCCAGCAGTGAAAACACAGGGTATGAGCAGTTCTTC. Protein product: CASSENTGYEQFF. The chain joins TRBV2 to TRBJ2-1; a possible D gene is TRBD1 (6 bases). V was clipped by 2 bases and J by 8 bases, with 10 bases between them. The CDR3 length is 13 residues. From germline, CDR1 is SNHLY and CDR2 FYNNEI.

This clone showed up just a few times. CDR3 in amino acids: CASSKPQYF. CDR3 in DNA: TGTGCCAGCAGCAAACCACAGTACTTC. V gene TRBV21-1 combines with J gene TRBJ2-7; the listed D gene, TRBD1, was not tested against the DNA. TRBV21-1 is termed a pseudogene. This CDR3 has 9 amino acids.

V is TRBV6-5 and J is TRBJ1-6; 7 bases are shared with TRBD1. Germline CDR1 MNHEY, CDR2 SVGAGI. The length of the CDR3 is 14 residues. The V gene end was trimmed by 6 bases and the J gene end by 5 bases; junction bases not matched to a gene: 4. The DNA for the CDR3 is TGTGCCAGCAGGACCGGGACAGATAATTCACCCCTCCACTTT. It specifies CASRTGTDNSPLHF.

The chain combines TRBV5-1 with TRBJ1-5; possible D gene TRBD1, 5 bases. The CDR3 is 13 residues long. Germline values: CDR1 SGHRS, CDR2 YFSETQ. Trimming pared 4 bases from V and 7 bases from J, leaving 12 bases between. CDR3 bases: TGCGCCAGCAGCCTGAGAGGGGAACAGCCCCAGCATTTT. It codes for CASSLRGEQPQHF.

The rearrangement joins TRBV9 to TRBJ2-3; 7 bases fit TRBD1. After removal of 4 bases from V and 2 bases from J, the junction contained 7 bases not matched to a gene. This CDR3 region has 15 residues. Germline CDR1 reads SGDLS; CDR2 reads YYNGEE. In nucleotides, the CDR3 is TGTGCCAGCAGCACCTTACAGGGGACCACAGATACGCAGTATTTT. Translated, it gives CASSTLQGTTDTQYF.

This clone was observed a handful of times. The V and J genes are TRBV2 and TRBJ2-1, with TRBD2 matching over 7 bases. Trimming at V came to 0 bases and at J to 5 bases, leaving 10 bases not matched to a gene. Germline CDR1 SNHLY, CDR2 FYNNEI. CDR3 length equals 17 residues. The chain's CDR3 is CASSEAPGGGRNNEQFF. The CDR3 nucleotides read TGTGCCAGCAGTGAAGCGCCCGGCGGGGGAAGAAACAATGAGCAGTTCTTC.

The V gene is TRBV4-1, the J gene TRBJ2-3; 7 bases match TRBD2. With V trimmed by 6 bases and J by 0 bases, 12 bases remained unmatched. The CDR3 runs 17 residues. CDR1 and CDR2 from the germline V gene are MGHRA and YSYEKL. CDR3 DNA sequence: TGCGCCAGCAGTCGCCAAAAATCTAGCGGCAGCACAGATACGCAGTATTTT. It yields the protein CASSRQKSSGSTDTQYF.

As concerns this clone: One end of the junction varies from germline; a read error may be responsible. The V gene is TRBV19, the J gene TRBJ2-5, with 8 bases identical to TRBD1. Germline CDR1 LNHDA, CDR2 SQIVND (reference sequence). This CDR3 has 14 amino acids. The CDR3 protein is CASSIASDRETRYF. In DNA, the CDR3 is TGTGCCAGTAGTATAGCCTCGGACAGGGAGACCCGGTACTTC.

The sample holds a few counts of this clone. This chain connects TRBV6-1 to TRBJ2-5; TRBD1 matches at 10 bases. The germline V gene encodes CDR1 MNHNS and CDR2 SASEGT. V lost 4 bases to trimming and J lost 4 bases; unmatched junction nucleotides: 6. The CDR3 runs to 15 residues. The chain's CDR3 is CASSAGTGVGETQYF. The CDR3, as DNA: TGTGCCAGCAGTGCCGGGACAGGGGTGGGAGAGACCCAGTACTTC.

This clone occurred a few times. CDR3 sequence reads: CASSLAAGSHYGYTF. The CDR3, as DNA: TGTGCCAGCAGCTTAGCGGCAGGCTCCCACTATGGCTACACCTTC. The rearrangement joins TRBV7-2 to TRBJ1-2; D is unclear. CDR3 size: 15 residues. Germline-derived CDR1 and CDR2 are SGHTA and FQGNSA. V was shortened by 0 bases and J by 3 bases, with 11 bases between the two germline ends.

As DNA, the CDR3 is TGTGCCTGGACTCTACGGGGGACAGGTCCCTACGAGCAGTACTTC. Amino acid sequence: CAWTLRGTGPYEQYF. The chain is built from TRBV30 and TRBJ2-7, with TRBD1 matching 8 bases. The CDR3 is 15 residues long. The germline gives CDR1 GTSNPN, CDR2 SVGIG (reference sequence). The V segment lost 4 bases and the J segment 2 bases; nucleotides outside the gene matches: 10. Complete variable domain (other parts from reference TRBV30 and TRBJ2-7): SQTIHQWPATLVQPVGSPLSLECTVEGTSNPNLYWYRQAAGRGLQLLFYSVGIGQISSEVPQNLSASRPQDRQFILSSKKLLLSDSGFYLCAWTLRGTGPYEQYFGPGTRLTVT.

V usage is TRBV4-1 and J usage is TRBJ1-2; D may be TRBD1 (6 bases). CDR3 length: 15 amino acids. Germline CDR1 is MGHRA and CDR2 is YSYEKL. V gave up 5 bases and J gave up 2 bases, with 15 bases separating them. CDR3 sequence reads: CASSVEYRANYGYTF. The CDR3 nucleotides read TGCGCCAGCAGCGTAGAATACAGGGCAAACTATGGCTACACCTTC.

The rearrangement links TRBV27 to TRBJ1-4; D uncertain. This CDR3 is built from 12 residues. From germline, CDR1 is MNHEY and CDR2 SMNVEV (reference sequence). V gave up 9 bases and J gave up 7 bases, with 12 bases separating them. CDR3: CASAAKGEKLFF. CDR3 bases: TGTGCCAGTGCAGCGAAGGGTGAAAAACTGTTTTTT.

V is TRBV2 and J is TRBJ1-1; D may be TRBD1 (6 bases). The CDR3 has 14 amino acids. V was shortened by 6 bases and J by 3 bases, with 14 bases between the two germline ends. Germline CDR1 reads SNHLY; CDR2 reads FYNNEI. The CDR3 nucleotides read TGTGCCAGCAGAAACAGGGATTGGGACACTGAAGCTTTCTTT. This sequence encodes CASRNRDWDTEAFF.

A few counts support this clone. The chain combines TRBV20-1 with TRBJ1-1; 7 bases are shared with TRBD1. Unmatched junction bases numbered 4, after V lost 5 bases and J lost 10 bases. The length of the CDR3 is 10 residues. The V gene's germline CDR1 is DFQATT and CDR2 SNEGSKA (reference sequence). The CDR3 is CSAPNRGAFF. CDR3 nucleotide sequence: TGCAGTGCTCCAAACAGGGGAGCTTTCTTT.

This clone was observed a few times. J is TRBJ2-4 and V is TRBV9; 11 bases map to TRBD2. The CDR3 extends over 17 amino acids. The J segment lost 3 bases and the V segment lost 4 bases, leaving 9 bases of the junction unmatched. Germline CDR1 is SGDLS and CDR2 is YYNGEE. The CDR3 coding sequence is TGTGCCAGCAGCCGGGGACTAGCGGACTACAGCAAAAACATTCAGTACTTC. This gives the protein CASSRGLADYSKNIQYF.

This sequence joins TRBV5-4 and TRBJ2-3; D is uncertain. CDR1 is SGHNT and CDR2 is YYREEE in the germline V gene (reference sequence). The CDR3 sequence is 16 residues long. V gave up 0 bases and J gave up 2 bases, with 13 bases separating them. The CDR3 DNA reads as TGTGCCAGCAGCTTGGCCGTTGAGCCTTCCACAGATACGCAGTATTTT. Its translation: CASSLAVEPSTDTQYF.

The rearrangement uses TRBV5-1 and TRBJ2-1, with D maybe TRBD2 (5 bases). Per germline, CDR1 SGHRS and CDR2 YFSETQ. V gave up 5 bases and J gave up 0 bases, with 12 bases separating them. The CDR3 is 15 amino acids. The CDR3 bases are TGCGCCAGCAGGATGGACTTGAGCTCCTACAATGAGCAGTTCTTC. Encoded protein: CASRMDLSSYNEQFF.

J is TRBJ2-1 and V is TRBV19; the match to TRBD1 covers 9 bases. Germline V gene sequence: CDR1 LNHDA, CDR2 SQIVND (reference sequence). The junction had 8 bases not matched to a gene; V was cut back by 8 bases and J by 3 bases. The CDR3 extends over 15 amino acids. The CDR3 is CASGSGGQGYNEQFF. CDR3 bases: TGTGCCAGTGGTAGTGGGGGACAGGGCTACAATGAGCAGTTCTTC.

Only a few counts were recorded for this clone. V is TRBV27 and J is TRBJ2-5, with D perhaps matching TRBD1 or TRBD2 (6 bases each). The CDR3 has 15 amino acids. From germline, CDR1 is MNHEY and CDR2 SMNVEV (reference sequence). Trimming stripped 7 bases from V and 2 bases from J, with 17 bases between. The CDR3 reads CASNNGGRPQETQYF. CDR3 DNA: TGTGCCAGCAACAACGGGGGCAGACCTCAAGAGACCCAGTACTTC.

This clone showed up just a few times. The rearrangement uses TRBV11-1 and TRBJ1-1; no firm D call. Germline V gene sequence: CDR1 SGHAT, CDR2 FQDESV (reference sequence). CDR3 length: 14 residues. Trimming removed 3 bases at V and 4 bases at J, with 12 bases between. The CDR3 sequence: CASSLRQVVTEAFF. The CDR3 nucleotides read TGTGCCAGCAGCTTGAGGCAGGTCGTCACTGAAGCTTTCTTT.

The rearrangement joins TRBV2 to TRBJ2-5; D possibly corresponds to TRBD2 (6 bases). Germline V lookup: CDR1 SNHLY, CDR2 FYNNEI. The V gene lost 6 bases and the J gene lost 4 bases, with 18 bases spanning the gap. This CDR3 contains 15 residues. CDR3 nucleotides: TGTGCCAGCAGAGAGGGAGGAACGACTCCAGAGACCCAGTACTTC. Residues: CASREGGTTPETQYF.

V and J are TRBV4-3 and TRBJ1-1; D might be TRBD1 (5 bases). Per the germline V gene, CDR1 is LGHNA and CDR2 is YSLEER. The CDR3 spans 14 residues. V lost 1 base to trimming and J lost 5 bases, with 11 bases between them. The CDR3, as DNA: TGCGCCAGCAGCCAAGGGGCCAGGGTAACTGAAGCTTTCTTT. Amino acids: CASSQGARVTEAFF.